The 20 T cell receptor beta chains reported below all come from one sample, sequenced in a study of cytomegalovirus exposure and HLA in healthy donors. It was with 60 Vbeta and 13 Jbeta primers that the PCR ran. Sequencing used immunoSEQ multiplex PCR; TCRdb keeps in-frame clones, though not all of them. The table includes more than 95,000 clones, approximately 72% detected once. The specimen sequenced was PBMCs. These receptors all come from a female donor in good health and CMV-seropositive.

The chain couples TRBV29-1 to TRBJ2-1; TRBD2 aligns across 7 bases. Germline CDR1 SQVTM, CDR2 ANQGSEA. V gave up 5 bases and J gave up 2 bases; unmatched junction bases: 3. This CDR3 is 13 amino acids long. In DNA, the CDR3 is TGCAGCGTTCCTACTAGCGCCTACAATGAGCAGTTCTTC. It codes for CSVPTSAYNEQFF.

The CDR3 coding sequence is TGTGCCAGCAGCTACGGGACAGGGGTCACTGAAGCTTTCTTT. Its protein product is CASSYGTGVTEAFF. The chain has TRBV7-9 and TRBJ1-1; 10 positions match TRBD1. Trimming at V came to 4 bases and at J to 4 bases, leaving 3 bases not matched to a gene. The CDR3 consists of 14 residues. The germline V gene has CDR1 SEHNR and CDR2 FQNEAQ (reference sequence). The full variable domain, with the rest looked up from reference TRBV7-9 and TRBJ1-1, is DTGVSQNPRHKITKRGQNVTFRCDPISEHNRLYWYRQTLGQGPEFLTYFQNEAQLEKSRLLSDRFSAERPKGSFSTLEIQRTEQGDSAMYLCASSYGTGVTEAFFGQGTRLTVV.

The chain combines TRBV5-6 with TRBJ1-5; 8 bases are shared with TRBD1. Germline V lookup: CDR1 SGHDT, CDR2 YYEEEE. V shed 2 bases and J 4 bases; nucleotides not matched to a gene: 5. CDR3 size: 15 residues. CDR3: CASSFRGLLNQPQHF. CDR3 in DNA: TGTGCCAGCAGCTTCAGGGGGCTCCTAAATCAGCCCCAGCATTTT.

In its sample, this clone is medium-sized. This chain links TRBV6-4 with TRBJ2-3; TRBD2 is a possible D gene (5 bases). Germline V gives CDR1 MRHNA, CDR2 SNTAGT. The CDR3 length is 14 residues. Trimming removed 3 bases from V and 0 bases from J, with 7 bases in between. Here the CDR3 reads CASSEEDSTDTQYF. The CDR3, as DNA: TGTGCCAGCAGTGAGGAGGATAGCACAGATACGCAGTATTTT.

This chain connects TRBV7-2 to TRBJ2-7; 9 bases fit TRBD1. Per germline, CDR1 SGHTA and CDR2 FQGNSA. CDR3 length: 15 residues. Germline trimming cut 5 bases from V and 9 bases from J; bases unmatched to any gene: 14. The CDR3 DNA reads TGTGCCAGCAGCCCGAGGCGGGACAGGGACGCCGGGCAGTACTTC. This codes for CASSPRRDRDAGQYF.

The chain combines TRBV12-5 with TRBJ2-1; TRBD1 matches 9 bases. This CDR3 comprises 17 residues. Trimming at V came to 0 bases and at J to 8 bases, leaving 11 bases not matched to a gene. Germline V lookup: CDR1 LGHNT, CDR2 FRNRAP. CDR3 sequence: CASGLVLGRDRVDEQFF. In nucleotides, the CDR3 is TGTGCTAGTGGTTTGGTACTTGGCCGGGACAGGGTCGATGAGCAGTTCTTC.

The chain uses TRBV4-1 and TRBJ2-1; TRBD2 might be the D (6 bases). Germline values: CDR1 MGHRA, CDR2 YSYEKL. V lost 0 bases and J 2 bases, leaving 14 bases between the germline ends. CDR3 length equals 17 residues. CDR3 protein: CASSQDGAGPAYNEQFF. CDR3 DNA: TGCGCCAGCAGCCAAGATGGAGCGGGTCCGGCCTACAATGAGCAGTTCTTC.

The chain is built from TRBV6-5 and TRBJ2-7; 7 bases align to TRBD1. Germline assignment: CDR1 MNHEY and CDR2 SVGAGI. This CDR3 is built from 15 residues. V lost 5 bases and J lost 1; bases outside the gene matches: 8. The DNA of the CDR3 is TGTGCCAGCAGTCGACGGGGCAGGGGGTCCTACGAGCAGTACTTC. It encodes CASSRRGRGSYEQYF.

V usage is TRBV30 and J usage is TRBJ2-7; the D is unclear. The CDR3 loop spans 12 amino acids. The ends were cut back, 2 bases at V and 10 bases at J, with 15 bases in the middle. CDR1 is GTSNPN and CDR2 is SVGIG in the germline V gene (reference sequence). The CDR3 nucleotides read TGTGCCTGGAGTCGTTTGCGCCAGGCACAGTACTTC. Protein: CAWSRLRQAQYF.

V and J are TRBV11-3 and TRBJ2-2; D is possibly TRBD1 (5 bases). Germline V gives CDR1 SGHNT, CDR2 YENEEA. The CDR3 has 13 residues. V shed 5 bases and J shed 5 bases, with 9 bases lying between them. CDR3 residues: CASSDQGTGELFF. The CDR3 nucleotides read TGTGCCAGCAGCGACCAGGGTACCGGGGAGCTGTTTTTT.

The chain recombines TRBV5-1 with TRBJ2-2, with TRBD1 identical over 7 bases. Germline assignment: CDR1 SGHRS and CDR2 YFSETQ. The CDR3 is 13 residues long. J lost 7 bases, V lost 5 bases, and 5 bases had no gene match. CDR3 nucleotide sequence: TGCGCCAGCAGACCAGGGGGTGGCGGGGAGCTGTTTTTT. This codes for CASRPGGGGELFF.

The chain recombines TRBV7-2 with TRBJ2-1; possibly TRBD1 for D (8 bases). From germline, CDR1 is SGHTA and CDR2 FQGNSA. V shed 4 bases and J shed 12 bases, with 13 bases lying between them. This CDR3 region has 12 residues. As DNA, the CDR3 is TGTGCCAGCAGCTACAGGGGGGGTGTGCAGTTCTTC. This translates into CASSYRGGVQFF.

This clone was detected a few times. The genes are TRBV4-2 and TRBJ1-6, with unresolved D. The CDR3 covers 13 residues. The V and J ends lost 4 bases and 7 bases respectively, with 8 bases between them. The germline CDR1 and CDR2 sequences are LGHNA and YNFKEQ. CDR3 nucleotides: TGTGCCAGCAGCCTACACCTGAATTCACCCCTCCACTTT. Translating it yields CASSLHLNSPLHF.

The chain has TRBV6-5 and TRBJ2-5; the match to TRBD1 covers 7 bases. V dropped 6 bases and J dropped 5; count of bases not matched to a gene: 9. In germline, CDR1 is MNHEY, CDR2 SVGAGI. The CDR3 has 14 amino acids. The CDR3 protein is CASSPTGARETQYF. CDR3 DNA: TGTGCCAGCAGCCCTACAGGGGCGAGGGAGACCCAGTACTTC.

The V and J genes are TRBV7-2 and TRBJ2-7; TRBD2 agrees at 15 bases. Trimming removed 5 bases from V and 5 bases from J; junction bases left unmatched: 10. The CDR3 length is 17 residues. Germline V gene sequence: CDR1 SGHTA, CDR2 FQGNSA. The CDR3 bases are TGTGCCAGCAGCCCCTCCGGGACTAGCGGGGGGTTCCACGAGCAGTACTTC. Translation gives CASSPSGTSGGFHEQYF. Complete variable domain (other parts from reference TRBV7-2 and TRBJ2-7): GAGVSQSPSNKVTEKGKDVELRCDPISGHTALYWYRQSLGQGLEFLIYFQGNSAPDKSGLPSDRFSAERTGGSVSTLTIQRTQQEDSAVYLCASSPSGTSGGFHEQYFGPGTRLTVT.

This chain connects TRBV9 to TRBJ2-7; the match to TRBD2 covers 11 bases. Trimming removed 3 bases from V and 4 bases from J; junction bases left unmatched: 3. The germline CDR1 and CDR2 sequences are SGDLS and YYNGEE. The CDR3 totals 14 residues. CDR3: CASSETSGGYEQYF. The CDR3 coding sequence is TGTGCCAGCAGCGAAACTAGCGGGGGATACGAGCAGTACTTC.

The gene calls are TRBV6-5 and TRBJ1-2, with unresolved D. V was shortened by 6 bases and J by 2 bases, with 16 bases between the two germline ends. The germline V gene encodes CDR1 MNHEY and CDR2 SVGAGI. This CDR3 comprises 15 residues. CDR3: CASSWDGGKNYGYTF. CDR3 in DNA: TGTGCCAGCAGCTGGGATGGAGGGAAAAACTATGGCTACACCTTC.

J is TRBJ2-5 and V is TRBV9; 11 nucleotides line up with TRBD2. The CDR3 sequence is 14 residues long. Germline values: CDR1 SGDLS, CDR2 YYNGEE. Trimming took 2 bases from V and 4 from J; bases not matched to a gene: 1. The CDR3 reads CASSVSGRVETQYF. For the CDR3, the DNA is TGTGCCAGCAGCGTTAGCGGGAGGGTAGAGACCCAGTACTTC.

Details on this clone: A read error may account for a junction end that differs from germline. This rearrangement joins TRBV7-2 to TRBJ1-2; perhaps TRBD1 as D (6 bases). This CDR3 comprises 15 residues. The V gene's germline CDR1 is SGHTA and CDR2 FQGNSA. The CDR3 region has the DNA TGTGCCAGCAGCCTAGCCACTGGCAGGGGCTATGGCTACACCTTC. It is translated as CASSLATGRGYGYTF.

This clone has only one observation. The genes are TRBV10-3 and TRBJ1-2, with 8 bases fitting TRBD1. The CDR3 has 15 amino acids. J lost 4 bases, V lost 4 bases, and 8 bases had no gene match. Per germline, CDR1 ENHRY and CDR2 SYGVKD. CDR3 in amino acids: CAISVNQGAGYGYTF. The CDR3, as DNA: TGTGCCATCAGTGTTAACCAGGGGGCGGGCTATGGCTACACCTTC.